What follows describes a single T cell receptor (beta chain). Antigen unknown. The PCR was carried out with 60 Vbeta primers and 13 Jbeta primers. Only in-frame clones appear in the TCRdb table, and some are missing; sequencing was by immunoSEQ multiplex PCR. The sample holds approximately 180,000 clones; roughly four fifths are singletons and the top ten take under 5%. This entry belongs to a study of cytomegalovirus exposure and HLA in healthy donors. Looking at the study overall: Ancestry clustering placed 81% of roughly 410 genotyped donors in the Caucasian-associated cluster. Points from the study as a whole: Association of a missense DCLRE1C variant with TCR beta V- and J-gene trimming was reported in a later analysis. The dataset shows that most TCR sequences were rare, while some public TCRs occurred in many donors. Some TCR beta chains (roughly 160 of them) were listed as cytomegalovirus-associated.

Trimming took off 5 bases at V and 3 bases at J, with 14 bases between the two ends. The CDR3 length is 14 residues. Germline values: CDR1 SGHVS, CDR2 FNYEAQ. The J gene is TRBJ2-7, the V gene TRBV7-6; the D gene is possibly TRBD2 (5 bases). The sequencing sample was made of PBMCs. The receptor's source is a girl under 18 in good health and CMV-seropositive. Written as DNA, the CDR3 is TGTGCCAGCAGCCATACCTACGGGGACTACGAGCAGTACTTC. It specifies CASSHTYGDYEQYF. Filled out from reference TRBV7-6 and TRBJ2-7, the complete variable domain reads GAGVSQSPRYKVTKRGQDVALRCDPISGHVSLYWYRQALGQGPEFLTYFNYEAQQDKSGLPNDRFSAERPEGSISTLTIQRTEQRDSAMYRCASSHTYGDYEQYFGPGTRLTVT.